One and the same sample provided the 17 T cell receptor beta chains below, sequenced in a study of T cell changes during pregnancy in multiple sclerosis. Profiled with immunoSEQ multiplex PCR; TCRdb holds only in-frame clones, not every one. The sample has about 130,000 clones, less than 97% seen once. The sample consisted of peripheral blood, taken after pregnancy. These TCRs come from a female donor with multiple sclerosis, enrolled in a pregnancy study.

This clone was counted between two and nine times. The rearrangement uses TRBV5-5 and TRBJ1-5; TRBD1 might be the D (5 bases). V dropped 0 bases and J dropped 5 bases, with 15 bases sitting between them. The CDR3 totals 16 residues. CDR1 and CDR2 (germline): SGHKS, YYEKEE (reference sequence). The chain's CDR3 is CASSLAGTREYQPQHF. In nucleotides, the CDR3 is TGTGCCAGCAGCTTGGCCGGGACTCGGGAATATCAGCCCCAGCATTTT.

V and J are TRBV6-5 and TRBJ2-3; D perhaps matches TRBD2 (6 bases). V was trimmed by 3 bases and J by 1 base, leaving 11 bases between them. CDR1 and CDR2 from the germline V gene are MNHEY and SVGAGI. CDR3 length: 15 amino acids. CDR3 amino acids: CASSYLGGGTDTQYF. DNA for the CDR3: TGTGCCAGCAGTTATCTGGGAGGTGGCACAGATACGCAGTATTTT.

The V and J genes are TRBV7-2 and TRBJ2-7; 7 bases match TRBD2. The length of the CDR3 is 17 residues. The germline gives CDR1 SGHTA, CDR2 FQGNSA. The J segment lost 3 bases and the V segment lost 2 bases, leaving 13 bases of the junction unmatched. CDR3 sequence (DNA): TGTGCCAGCAGCTTAAAAGAGGGCGGGAGCGCTTACTACGAGCAGTACTTC. It codes for CASSLKEGGSAYYEQYF.

V and J are TRBV6-1 and TRBJ2-7; tentative D call: TRBD2 (6 bases). From germline, CDR1 is MNHNS and CDR2 SASEGT. CDR3 length: 14 amino acids. Trimming took off 4 bases at V and 2 bases at J, with 12 bases between the two ends. The CDR3 here is CASSGGTFTYEQYF. The CDR3 nucleotides read TGTGCCAGCAGTGGCGGGACCTTTACCTACGAGCAGTACTTC.

The rearrangement links TRBV7-9 to TRBJ1-1; 10 bases match TRBD1. This CDR3 is built from 15 residues. Germline V lookup: CDR1 SEHNR, CDR2 FQNEAQ (reference sequence). With V trimmed by 1 base and J by 4 bases, 3 bases remained unmatched. CDR3 amino acids: CASSLGGQGVTEAFF. As DNA, the CDR3 is TGTGCCAGCAGCTTAGGTGGACAGGGGGTCACTGAAGCTTTCTTT.

The chain is built from TRBV15 and TRBJ1-5; TRBD1 agrees at 7 bases. Germline CDR1 LNHNV, CDR2 YYDKDF (reference sequence). J was trimmed by 1 base and V by 3 bases; bases with no gene match: 3. This CDR3 spans 15 amino acids. In DNA, the CDR3 is TGTGCCACCAGCAGCGCACAGGGGAGCAATCAGCCCCAGCATTTT. Residues: CATSSAQGSNQPQHF.

This sequence joins TRBV19 and TRBJ2-1; no clear D gene. The CDR3 totals 14 residues. Trimming removed 4 bases from V and 5 bases from J, with 12 bases in between. The V gene's germline CDR1 is LNHDA and CDR2 SQIVND (reference sequence). The CDR3 DNA is TGTGCCAGTAGTACCCCGGGTCCCCACAATGAGCAGTTCTTC. This gives the protein CASSTPGPHNEQFF.

The chain joins TRBV9 to TRBJ2-1; 12 bases align to TRBD2. After removal of 3 bases from V and 6 bases from J, the junction contained 7 bases not matched to a gene. The CDR3 consists of 16 residues. Germline CDR1 SGDLS, CDR2 YYNGEE. DNA for the CDR3: TGTGCCAGCAGCGCAAGCGGGACTAGCGGGTTCAATGAGCAGTTCTTC. Protein sequence: CASSASGTSGFNEQFF.

The CDR3: CATRVSGGSYEQYF. CDR3 bases: TGTGCCACCCGGGTTTCTGGAGGGAGCTACGAGCAGTACTTC. This chain uses TRBV28 with TRBJ2-7, with a possible D match to TRBD2 (6 bases). The CDR3 covers 14 residues. Germline CDR1 MDHEN, CDR2 SYDVKM. V shed 10 bases and J shed 3 bases, with 19 bases lying between them.

This chain connects TRBV28 to TRBJ2-1; the match to TRBD2 covers 7 bases. CDR3 length: 19 residues. Trimming removed 4 bases from V and 2 bases from J; junction bases left unmatched: 17. Per germline, CDR1 MDHEN and CDR2 SYDVKM. Written as DNA, the CDR3 is TGTGCCAGCAGTTACTCGGAGCTAGCGGCAATAACTACCTACAATGAGCAGTTCTTC. Amino acid sequence: CASSYSELAAITTYNEQFF.

This clone was detected once. V and J are TRBV15 and TRBJ1-2; 11 nucleotides match TRBD1. The ends lost 4 bases at V and 1 base at J; junction bases unmatched: 14. Germline CDR1 and CDR2: LNHNV and YYDKDF (reference sequence). CDR3 length equals 19 residues. CDR3 DNA sequence: TGTGCCACCAGCAAAGGAAGACCGGGACAGGGGGTGATTAACTATGGCTACACCTTC. Translated: CATSKGRPGQGVINYGYTF.

This chain connects TRBV2 to TRBJ2-7; D perhaps matches TRBD1 (5 bases). V gave up 4 bases and J gave up 3 bases, with 10 bases separating them. The germline V gene encodes CDR1 SNHLY and CDR2 FYNNEI. CDR3 size: 13 residues. CDR3 in DNA: TGTGCCAGCAGTGTGGACACGAACTACGAGCAGTACTTC. It translates to CASSVDTNYEQYF.

The chain carries TRBV9 and TRBJ2-7, with a tentative D call TRBD2 (5 bases). The CDR3 is 13 amino acids. The V and J ends lost 4 bases and 5 bases respectively, with 13 bases between them. Germline V gene data show CDR1 as SGDLS and CDR2 as YYNGEE. For the CDR3, the DNA is TGTGCCAGCAGCCTAGCCCCCGGGGACGAGCAGTACTTC. As protein: CASSLAPGDEQYF.

The CDR3 nucleotides are TGCGCCAGCAGCTTGGCTTCAGGGACTTTGAAAAAACTGTTTTTT. Residues: CASSLASGTLKKLFF. The chain is built from TRBV5-1 and TRBJ1-4; perhaps TRBD1 as D (5 bases). Trimming left V 0 bases short and J 9 bases short, with 15 bases between. The CDR3 covers 15 residues. Looked up from germline, CDR1 is SGHRS and CDR2 is YFSETQ. The full variable domain, with the rest looked up from reference TRBV5-1 and TRBJ1-4, is KAGVTQTPRYLIKTRGQQVTLSCSPISGHRSVSWYQQTPGQGLQFLFEYFSETQRNKGNFPGRFSGRQFSNSRSEMNVSTLELGDSALYLCASSLASGTLKKLFFGSGTQLSVL.

The chain links TRBV7-2 to TRBJ2-3; 15 bases are a match to TRBD2. In germline, CDR1 is SGHTA, CDR2 FQGNSA. This CDR3 spans 17 amino acids. V trimming: 5 bases; J trimming: 4 bases; junction bases outside the gene matches: 7. The CDR3 loop reads CASSRTSGRGGADTQYF. The DNA of the CDR3 is TGTGCCAGCAGCAGGACTAGCGGGAGGGGGGGGGCAGATACGCAGTATTTT.

The V call is TRBV4-2, the J call TRBJ2-1, with TRBD2 matching 15 bases. CDR3 length: 16 residues. The ends lost 5 bases at V and 8 bases at J; junction bases unmatched: 7. Per the germline V gene, CDR1 is LGHNA and CDR2 is YNFKEQ. The CDR3 DNA reads as TGTGCCAGCAGCTCGGGACTAGCGGGAGGCGTCGATGAGCAGTTCTTC. Its translation: CASSSGLAGGVDEQFF.

The rearrangement links TRBV28 to TRBJ2-1, with TRBD2 identical over 12 bases. The CDR3 sequence is 17 residues long. Germline-derived CDR1 and CDR2 are MDHEN and SYDVKM. V was clipped by 6 bases and J by 5 bases; unmatched bases: 11. The CDR3 region is CASSTLRTSGKDNEQFF. The CDR3 DNA reads TGTGCCAGCAGCACTCTCCGGACTAGCGGGAAGGACAATGAGCAGTTCTTC.